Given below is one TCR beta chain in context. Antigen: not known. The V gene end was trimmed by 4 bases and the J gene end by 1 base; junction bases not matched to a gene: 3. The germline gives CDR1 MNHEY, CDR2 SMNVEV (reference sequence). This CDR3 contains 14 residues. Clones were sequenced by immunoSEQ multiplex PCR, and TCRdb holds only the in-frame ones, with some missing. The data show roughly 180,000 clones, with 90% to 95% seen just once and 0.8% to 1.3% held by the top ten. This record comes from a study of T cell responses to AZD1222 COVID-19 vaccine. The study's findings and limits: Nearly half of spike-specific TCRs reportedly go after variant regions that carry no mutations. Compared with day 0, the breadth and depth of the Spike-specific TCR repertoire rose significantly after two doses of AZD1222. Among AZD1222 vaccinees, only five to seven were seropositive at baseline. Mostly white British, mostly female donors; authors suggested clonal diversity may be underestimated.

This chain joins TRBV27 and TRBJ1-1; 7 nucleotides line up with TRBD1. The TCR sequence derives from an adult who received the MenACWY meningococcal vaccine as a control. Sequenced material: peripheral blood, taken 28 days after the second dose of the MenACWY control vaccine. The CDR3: CASSSDRRNTEAFF. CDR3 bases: TGTGCCAGCAGTTCGGACAGGCGGAACACTGAAGCTTTCTTT.